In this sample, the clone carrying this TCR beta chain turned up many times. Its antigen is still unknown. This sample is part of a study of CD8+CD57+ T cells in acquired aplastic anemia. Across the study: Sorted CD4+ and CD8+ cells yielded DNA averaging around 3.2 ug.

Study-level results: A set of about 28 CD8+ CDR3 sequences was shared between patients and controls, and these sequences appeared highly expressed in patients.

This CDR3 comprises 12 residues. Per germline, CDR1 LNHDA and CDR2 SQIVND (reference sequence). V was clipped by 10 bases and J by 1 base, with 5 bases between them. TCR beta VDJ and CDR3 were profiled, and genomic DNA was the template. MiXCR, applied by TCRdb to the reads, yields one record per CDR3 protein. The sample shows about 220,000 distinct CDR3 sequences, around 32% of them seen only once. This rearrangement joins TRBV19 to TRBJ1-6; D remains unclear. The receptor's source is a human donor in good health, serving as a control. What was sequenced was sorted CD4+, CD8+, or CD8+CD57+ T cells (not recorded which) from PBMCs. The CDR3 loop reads CATSSYNSPLHF. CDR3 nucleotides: TGTGCCACCAGTTCCTATAATTCACCCCTCCACTTT.